The TCR beta chain described here comes from a study of blood T cell repertoires in COVID-19. Whole-study context: Specimens from acute and convalescent COVID-19 originated in the United States, Italy and Spain.

The CDR3 has 14 residues. V shed 9 bases and J 4 bases; nucleotides not matched to a gene: 11. Germline CDR1 is MDHEN and CDR2 is SYDVKM. Measured with immunoSEQ multiplex PCR; TCRdb has only the in-frame clones, and not every one. The sample lists roughly 100,000 clones, around 90% seen once, with approximately 17% in the top ten. This chain links TRBV28 with TRBJ1-2, with 7 bases aligning to TRBD1. The material sequenced was peripheral blood. This TCR derives from a woman of 80 years or more in a cohort sampled during active COVID-19. The CDR3 nucleotides are TGTGCCAGTCTCCGCCCAGGGGGAGGCTATGGCTACACCTTC. Its protein is CASLRPGGGYGYTF.